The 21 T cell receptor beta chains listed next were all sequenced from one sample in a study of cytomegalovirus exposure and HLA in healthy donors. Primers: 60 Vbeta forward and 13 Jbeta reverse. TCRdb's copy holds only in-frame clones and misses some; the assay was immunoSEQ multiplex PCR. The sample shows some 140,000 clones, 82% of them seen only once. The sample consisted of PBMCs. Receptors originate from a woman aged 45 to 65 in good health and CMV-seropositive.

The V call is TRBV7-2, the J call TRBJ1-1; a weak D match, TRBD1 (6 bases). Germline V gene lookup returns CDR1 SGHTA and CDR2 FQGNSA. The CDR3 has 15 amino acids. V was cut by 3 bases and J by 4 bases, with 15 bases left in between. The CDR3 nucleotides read TGTGCCAGCAGCTTGGTTGCATCGACAGGCACTGAAGCTTTCTTT. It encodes CASSLVASTGTEAFF.

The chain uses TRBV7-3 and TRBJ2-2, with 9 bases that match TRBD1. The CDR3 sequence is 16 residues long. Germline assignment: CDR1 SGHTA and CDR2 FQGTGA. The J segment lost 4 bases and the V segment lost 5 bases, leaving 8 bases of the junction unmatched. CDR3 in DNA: TGTGCCAGCAGCCCGCCGGGACAGGGAATCACCGGGGAGCTGTTTTTT. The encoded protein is CASSPPGQGITGELFF.

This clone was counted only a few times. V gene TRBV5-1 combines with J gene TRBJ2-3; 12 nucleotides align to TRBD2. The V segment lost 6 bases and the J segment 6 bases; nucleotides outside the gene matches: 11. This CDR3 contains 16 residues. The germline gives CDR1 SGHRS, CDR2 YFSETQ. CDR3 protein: CASTPLAGGQVDTQYF. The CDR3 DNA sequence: TGCGCCAGCACCCCACTAGCGGGGGGTCAGGTCGATACGCAGTATTTT.

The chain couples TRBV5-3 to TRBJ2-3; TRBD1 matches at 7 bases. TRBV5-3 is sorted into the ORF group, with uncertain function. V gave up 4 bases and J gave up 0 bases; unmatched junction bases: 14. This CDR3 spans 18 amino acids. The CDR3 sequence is CARSGSGTASLSTDTQYF. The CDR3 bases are TGTGCCAGAAGCGGCTCCGGGACAGCGAGCCTTAGCACAGATACGCAGTATTTT.

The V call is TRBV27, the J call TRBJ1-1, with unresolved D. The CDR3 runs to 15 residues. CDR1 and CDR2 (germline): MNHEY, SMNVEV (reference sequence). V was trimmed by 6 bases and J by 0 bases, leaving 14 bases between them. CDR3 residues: CASSPSGGLNTEAFF. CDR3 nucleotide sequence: TGTGCCAGCAGCCCCAGTGGAGGCTTGAACACTGAAGCTTTCTTT.

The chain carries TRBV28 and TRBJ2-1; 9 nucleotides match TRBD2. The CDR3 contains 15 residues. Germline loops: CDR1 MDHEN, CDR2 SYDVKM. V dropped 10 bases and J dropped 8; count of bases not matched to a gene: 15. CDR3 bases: TGTGCCACAGCGCCGGGACTAGCATTTCGCGATGAGCAGTTCTTC. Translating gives CATAPGLAFRDEQFF.

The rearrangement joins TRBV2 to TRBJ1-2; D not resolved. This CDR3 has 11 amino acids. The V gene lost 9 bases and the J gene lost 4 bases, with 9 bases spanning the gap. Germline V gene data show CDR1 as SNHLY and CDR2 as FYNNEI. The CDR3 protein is CARQILYGYTF. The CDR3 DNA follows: TGTGCCAGACAGATACTCTATGGCTACACCTTC.

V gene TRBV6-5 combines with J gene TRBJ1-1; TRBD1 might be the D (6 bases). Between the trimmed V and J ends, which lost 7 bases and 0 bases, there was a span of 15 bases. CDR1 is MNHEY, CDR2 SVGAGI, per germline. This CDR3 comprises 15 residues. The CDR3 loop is CASTPTGTMNTEAFF. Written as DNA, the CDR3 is TGTGCCAGCACCCCGACAGGTACGATGAACACTGAAGCTTTCTTT.

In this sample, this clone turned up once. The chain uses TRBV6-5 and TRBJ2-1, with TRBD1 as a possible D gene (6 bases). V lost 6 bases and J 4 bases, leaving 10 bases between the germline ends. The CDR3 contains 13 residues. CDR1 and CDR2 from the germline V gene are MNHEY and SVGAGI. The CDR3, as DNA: TGTGCCAGCAGCCACAGGGTTTACAATGAGCAGTTCTTC. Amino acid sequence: CASSHRVYNEQFF.

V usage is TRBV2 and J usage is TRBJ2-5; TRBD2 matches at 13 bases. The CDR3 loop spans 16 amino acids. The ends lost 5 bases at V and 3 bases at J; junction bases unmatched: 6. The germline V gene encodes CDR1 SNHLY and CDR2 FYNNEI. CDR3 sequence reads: CASSSGLAGRKETQYF. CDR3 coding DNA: TGTGCCAGCAGTTCGGGACTAGCGGGGAGAAAAGAGACCCAGTACTTC.

In nucleotides, the CDR3 is TGTGCTAGTGGCCTAACGAACACCGGGGAGCTGTTTTTT. The encoded protein is CASGLTNTGELFF. The chain is built from TRBV12-5 and TRBJ2-2; D not certain. CDR3 length: 13 amino acids. V lost 6 bases to trimming and J lost 0 bases, with 5 bases between them. Germline V gene lookup returns CDR1 LGHNT and CDR2 FRNRAP.

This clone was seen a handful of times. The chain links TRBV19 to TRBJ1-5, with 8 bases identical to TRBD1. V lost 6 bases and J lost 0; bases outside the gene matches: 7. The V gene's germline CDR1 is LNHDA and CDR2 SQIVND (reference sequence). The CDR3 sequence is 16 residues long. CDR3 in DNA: TGTGCCAGTAGGACAGGGGAAGCGTATAGCAATCAGCCCCAGCATTTT. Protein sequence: CASRTGEAYSNQPQHF.

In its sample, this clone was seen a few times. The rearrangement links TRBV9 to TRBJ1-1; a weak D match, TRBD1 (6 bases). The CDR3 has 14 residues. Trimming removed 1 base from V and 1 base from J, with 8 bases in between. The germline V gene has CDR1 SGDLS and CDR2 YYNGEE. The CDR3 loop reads CASSVTGQNTEAFF. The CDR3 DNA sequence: TGTGCCAGCAGCGTAACAGGGCAGAACACTGAAGCTTTCTTT.

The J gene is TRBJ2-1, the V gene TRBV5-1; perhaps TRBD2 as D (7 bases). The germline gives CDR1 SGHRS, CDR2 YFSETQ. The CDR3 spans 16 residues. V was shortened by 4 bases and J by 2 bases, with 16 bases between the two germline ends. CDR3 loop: CASSRDTGRTYNEQFF. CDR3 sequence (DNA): TGCGCCAGCAGCCGGGACACCGGGAGGACCTACAATGAGCAGTTCTTC.

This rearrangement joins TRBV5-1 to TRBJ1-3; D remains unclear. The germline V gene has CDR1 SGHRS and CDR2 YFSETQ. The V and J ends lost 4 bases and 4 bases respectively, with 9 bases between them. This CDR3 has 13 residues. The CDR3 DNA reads TGCGCCAGCAGCGGGCAGACCGGAAACACCATATATTTT. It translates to CASSGQTGNTIYF.

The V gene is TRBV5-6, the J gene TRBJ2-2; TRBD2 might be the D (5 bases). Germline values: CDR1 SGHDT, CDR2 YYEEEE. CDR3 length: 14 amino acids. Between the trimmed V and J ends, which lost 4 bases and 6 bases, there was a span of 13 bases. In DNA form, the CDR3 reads TGTGCCAGCAGCCGACTGGGAGAGCCCGGGGAGCTGTTTTTT. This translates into CASSRLGEPGELFF.

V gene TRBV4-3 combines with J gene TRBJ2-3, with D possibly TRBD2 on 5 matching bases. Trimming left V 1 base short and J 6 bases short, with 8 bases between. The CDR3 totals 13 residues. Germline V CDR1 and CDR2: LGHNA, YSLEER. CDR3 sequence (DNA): TGCGCCAGCAGCCAAGCTGGGGAGGATACGCAGTATTTT. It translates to CASSQAGEDTQYF.

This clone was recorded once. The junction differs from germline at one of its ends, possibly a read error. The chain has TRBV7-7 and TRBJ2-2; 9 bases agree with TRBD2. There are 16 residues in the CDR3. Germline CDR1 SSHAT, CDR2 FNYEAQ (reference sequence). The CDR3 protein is CASSPTPAGGPGELFF. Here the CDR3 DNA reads TGTGCTAGCAGTCCAACTCCAGCGGGAGGACCCGGGGAGCTGTTTTTT.

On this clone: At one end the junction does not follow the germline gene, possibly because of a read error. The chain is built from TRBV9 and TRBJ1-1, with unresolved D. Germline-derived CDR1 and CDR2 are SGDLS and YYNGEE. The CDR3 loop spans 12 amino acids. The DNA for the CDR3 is TGTGTCAGCAGCGTGGCGGGGTCTGAAGCTTTCTTT. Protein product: CVSSVAGSEAFF.

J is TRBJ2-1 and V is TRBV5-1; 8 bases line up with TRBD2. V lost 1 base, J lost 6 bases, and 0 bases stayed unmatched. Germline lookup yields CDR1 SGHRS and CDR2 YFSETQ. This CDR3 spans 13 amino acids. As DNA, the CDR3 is TGCGCCAGCAGCTTGCTAGCGGGCAATGAGCAGTTCTTC. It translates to CASSLLAGNEQFF.

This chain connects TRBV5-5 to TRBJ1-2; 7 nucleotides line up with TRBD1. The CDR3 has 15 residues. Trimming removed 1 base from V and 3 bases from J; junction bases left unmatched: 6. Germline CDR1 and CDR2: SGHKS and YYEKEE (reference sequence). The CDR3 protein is CASSLTGEVDYGYTF. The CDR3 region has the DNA TGTGCCAGCAGCTTGACAGGGGAGGTAGACTATGGCTACACCTTC.